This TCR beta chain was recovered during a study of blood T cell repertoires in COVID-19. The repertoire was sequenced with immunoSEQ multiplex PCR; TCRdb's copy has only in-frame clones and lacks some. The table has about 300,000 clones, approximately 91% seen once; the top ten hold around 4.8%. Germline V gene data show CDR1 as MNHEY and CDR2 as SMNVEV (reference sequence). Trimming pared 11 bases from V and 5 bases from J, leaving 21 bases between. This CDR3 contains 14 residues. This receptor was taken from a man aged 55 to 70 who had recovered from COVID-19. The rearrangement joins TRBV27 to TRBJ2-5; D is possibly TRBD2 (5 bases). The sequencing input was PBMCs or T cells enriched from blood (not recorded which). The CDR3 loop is CAGSRGRVGETQYF. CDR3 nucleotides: TGTGCCGGGTCCCGGGGTCGGGTTGGGGAGACCCAGTACTTC.